This T cell receptor beta chain emerged from a study of T cell responses to AZD1222 COVID-19 vaccine. This CDR3 comprises 11 residues. The germline gives CDR1 LNHDA, CDR2 SQIVND (reference sequence). The table came from immunoSEQ multiplex PCR; TCRdb's copy has only in-frame clones and leaves some out. This repertoire shows 100,000 or so clones, roughly 80% found once; its top ten account for 4% to 6%. The receptor was isolated from an adult in good health. This chain joins TRBV19 and TRBJ1-1, with a weak D call TRBD1 (5 bases). The sample in question was peripheral blood, obtained on day 0 of AZD1222 vaccination. The CDR3 loop is CRSEGWRGAFF. The CDR3 DNA sequence: TGTAGGAGCGAGGGGTGGCGTGGAGCTTTCTTT. Combining the CDR3 with reference TRBV19 and TRBJ1-1 gives the whole variable domain DGGITQSPKYLFRKEGQNVTLSCEQNLNHDAMYWYRQDPGQGLRLIYYSQIVNDFQKGDIAEGYSVSREKKESFPLTVTSAQKNPTAFYLCRSEGWRGAFFGQGTRLTVV.